One sample yielded the 3 T cell receptor beta chains listed below, sequenced in a study of regulatory T cells in long-lasting Graves disease. With iRepertoire HTBI primers and Arm-PCR of CDR3 regions, TCR beta libraries were built. Each CDR3 protein is one row after TCRdb ran MiXCR on the multiplex PCR reads. In the table there are 500,000 or so distinct CDR3 sequences, 11% to 15% of which are singletons. Time point specified: newly diagnosed GD, antithyroid drugs for less than 3 months. Isolated PBMC RNA provided the starting material for the TCR library. A further study also used this sample, focusing on T cells in Graves' hyperthyroidism and ophthalmopathy.

Sequenced here: peripheral blood mononuclear cells (PBMCs), sampled at new diagnosis, from a patient treated with antithyroid drugs. The receptor source for this set is a woman aged 45-65 years with Graves disease.

The genes are TRBV4-1 and TRBJ2-5; 10 nucleotides line up with TRBD2. Judging by the DNA end, TRBJ2-1 fits better; the J call may be wrong. The CDR3 covers 18 residues. Germline CDR1 reads MGHRA; CDR2 reads YSYEKL. CDR3 in DNA: TGCGCCAGCAGCCAAGATTGGGCTAGCGGGGGACCCTACAATGAGCAGTTCTTC. It is translated as CASSQDWASGGPYNEQFF.

Many counts were recorded for this clonotype. The V gene is TRBV12-3 or TRBV12-4, the J gene TRBJ2-1, with a tentative D call TRBD2 (7 bases). The CDR3 is 15 residues long. Trimming took off 7 bases at V and 4 bases at J, with 17 bases between the two ends. This CDR3 is CASIGVEGGYNEQFF. CDR3 coding DNA: TGTGCCAGCATCGGCGTTGAGGGGGGGTACAATGAGCAGTTCTTC.

The sample holds many counts of this clonotype. The rearrangement uses TRBV3-1 and TRBJ2-5; TRBD1 might be the D (6 bases). From germline, CDR1 is LGHDT and CDR2 YNNKEL (reference sequence). The length of the CDR3 is 16 residues. Trimming stripped 6 bases from V and 2 bases from J, with 19 bases between. The CDR3 coding sequence is TGTGCCAGCAGTATAAATCAAGGGGGACGTCAAGAGACCCAGTACTTC. Translation: CASSINQGGRQETQYF.